This T cell receptor beta chain was profiled in a study of blood T cell repertoires in COVID-19. Turning to the study itself: Acute-phase and convalescent COVID-19 samples originated in the United States, Italy and Spain.

Clones were sequenced by immunoSEQ multiplex PCR, and TCRdb holds only the in-frame ones, with some missing. The top ten clones hold 5% to 8% of a sample with about 110,000 clones, 76% of them seen once. Seattle-derived patients entered the study during active infection and were followed longitudinally. The CDR3 length is 14 residues. The J segment lost 4 bases and the V segment lost 3 bases, leaving 5 bases of the junction unmatched. Germline CDR1 is SGHRS and CDR2 is YFSETQ. Sequenced material: peripheral blood. V is TRBV5-1 and J is TRBJ2-5, with 8 nucleotides matching TRBD1. The source of this sequence is a man older than 75 with COVID-19, enrolled during active disease. CDR3 amino acids: CASSSQGAGETQYF. The CDR3 bases are TGCGCCAGCAGCTCGCAGGGGGCTGGAGAGACCCAGTACTTC.